This paragraph reports one T cell receptor (beta chain). Using immunoSEQ multiplex PCR, the repertoire was profiled, and TCRdb retains in-frame clones only, with some absent. This sample has roughly 160,000 clones, with approximately 87% found just once. Those enrolled in Seattle joined during active infection and were followed longitudinally afterward. The CDR3 covers 14 residues. Trimming removed 4 bases at V and 7 bases at J, with 16 bases between. Per the germline V gene, CDR1 is LGHDT and CDR2 is YNNKEL (reference sequence). This record belongs to a study of blood T cell repertoires in COVID-19. For the study at large: The United States, Italy and Spain provided the acute and convalescent COVID-19 samples. Sample material is recorded as cDNA or gDNA derived from T cells, B-cell-depleted T cells, or PBMCs.

The sequence was obtained from a woman between 70 and 85 years old with COVID-19, enrolled during active disease. The chain is built from TRBV3-1 (or the pseudogene TRBV3-2) and TRBJ1-1; D perhaps matches TRBD1 (5 bases). Sequencing was carried out using peripheral blood. The CDR3 DNA sequence: TGTGCCAGCAGCCCCCGGGGGGTATGGGGTGAAGCTTTCTTT. Translation gives CASSPRGVWGEAFF.